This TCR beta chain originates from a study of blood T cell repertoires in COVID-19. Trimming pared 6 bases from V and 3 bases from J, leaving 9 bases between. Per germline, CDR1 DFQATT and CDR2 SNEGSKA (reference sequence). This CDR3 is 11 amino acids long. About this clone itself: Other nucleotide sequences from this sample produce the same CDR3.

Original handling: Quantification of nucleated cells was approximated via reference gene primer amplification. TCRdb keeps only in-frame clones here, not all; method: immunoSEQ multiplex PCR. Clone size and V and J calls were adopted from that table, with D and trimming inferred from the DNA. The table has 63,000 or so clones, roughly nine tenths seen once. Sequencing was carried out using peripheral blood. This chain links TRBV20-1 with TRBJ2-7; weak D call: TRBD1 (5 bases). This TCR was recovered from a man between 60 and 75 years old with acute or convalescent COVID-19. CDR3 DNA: TGCAGTGCCCAGACAGACTACGAGCAGTACTTC. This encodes CSAQTDYEQYF.